The rows below give T cell receptor beta chains drawn from one sample of a study of follicular helper T cells after annual influenza vaccination. The protocol was immunoSEQ multiplex PCR, while the TCRdb copy is restricted to in-frame clones and leaves out a portion. The table lists approximately 9,000 clones, 80% to 90% of them singletons, with around 3.5% in the top ten. The sequencing here drew on CXCR5+ CD38- circulating T follicular helper cells from blood, taken 7 days after influenza vaccination. The receptors come from an adult who received the influenza vaccine. Both conserved end residues are part of each CDR3. A D gene is named only where the DNA matches it firmly. Clone size, where shown, is once, few, many, or a class for clones that have expanded.

TRBJ2-5 TRBD2 TRBV5-1 NA TGCGCCAGCAGCCCGGGACTAGCGGACCAAGAGACCCAGTACTTC CASSPGLADQETQYF
TRBJ1-5 NA TRBV28 NA TGTGCCAGCAGTTTAGGGGCTAGAGGCAATCAGCCCCAGCATTTT CASSLGARGNQPQHF
TRBJ2-2 NA TRBV11-3 once TGTGCCAGCAGTCCCACAGGCACGAACACCGGGGAGCTGTTTTTT CASSPTGTNTGELFF
TRBJ1-5 NA TRBV2 NA TGTGCCAGCAGGACATATAGCAATCAGCCCCAGCATTTT CASRTYSNQPQHF
TRBJ2-5 TRBD2 TRBV11-2 NA TGTGCCAGCAGCTTGGGACTAGCGGGAGGGGGAGAGACCCAGTACTTC CASSLGLAGGGETQYF
TRBJ1-1 NA TRBV28 NA TGTGCCAGCAGTCCACCCGAGGGGGTCACTGAAGCTTTCTTT CASSPPEGVTEAFF
TRBJ2-7 TRBD1 TRBV2 NA TGTGCCAGCAGTGCGTTCCCGGGGACAGGGGGGTCCTACGAGCAGTACTTC CASSAFPGTGGSYEQYF
TRBJ2-1 NA TRBV18 NA TGTGCCAGCTCACCACAGTCGCTAGATCTATACAATGAGCAGTTCTTC CASSPQSLDLYNEQFF
TRBJ2-2 NA TRBV10-2 NA TGCGCCAGCAGTACCGCGGGTGGCACCGGGGAGCTGTTTTTT CASSTAGGTGELFF
TRBJ1-2 NA TRBV7-2 NA TGTGCCAGCAGCTGGGGATGGGGCGGCTACACCTTC CASSWGWGGYTF
TRBJ2-1 NA TRBV9 NA TGTGCCAGCAGCGTAAGTCCAGGACCAGTCAATGAGCAGTTCTTC CASSVSPGPVNEQFF
TRBJ1-5 NA TRBV29-1 NA TGCAGCGTTAGTGACTTGAATCAGCCCCAGCATTTT CSVSDLNQPQHF
TRBJ2-3 TRBD2 TRBV4-1 NA TGCGCCAGCAGCGAGGCCGGGACTAGCGGAAGCACAGATACGCAGTATTTT CASSEAGTSGSTDTQYF
TRBJ2-7 NA TRBV5-6 few TGTGCCAGCAGCTTGGTAGGGCAGGGAATCTACGAGCAGTACTTC CASSLVGQGIYEQYF
TRBJ2-1 NA TRBV5-6 few TGTGCCAGCAGCGCCCGTCTAGCCAATGAGCAGTTCTTC CASSARLANEQFF
TRBJ1-1 NA TRBV7-2 NA TGTGCCAGCAGCTTAGCATCGAGGTGGCGGGAGGGCACTGAAGCTTTCTTT CASSLASRWREGTEAFF
TRBJ2-7 TRBD1 TRBV7-2 NA TGTGCCAGCAGCTTAGTCGGGGTCAGGGACAGTTCCTACGAGCAGTACTTC CASSLVGVRDSSYEQYF
TRBJ2-6 NA TRBV28 NA TGTGCCAGCAGTTTTTGGAGGGGGCCCTCTGGGGCCAACGTCCTGACTTTC CASSFWRGPSGANVLTF
TRBJ2-1 TRBD2 TRBV4-3 NA TGCGCCAGCAGCCAAGATTGGACTAGCCCTAACAATGAGCAGTTCTTC CASSQDWTSPNNEQFF
TRBJ1-5 TRBD1 TRBV28 NA TGTGCCAGCAGTTTTTACGTGACAGGGGCTAGACAGCCCCAGCATTTT CASSFYVTGARQPQHF
TRBJ2-3 TRBD1 TRBV13 once TGTGCCAGCAGCCTACCTTTACGGACAGGGGGCAGCACAGATACGCAGTATTTT CASSLPLRTGGSTDTQYF
TRBJ1-6 NA TRBV5-6 NA TGTGCCAGCAGCTTGGTGGGCGGATATAATTCACCCCTCCACTTT CASSLVGGYNSPLHF
TRBJ2-1 NA TRBV21-1 once TGTGCCAGCAGCCCCATCGAGGGCAGGGACGCCTACAATGAGCAGTTCTTC CASSPIEGRDAYNEQFF
TRBJ2-7 NA TRBV27 few TGTGCCAGCAGTCGAAACCCGGGCAGGGAGCAGTACTTC CASSRNPGREQYF
TRBJ2-2 NA TRBV15 once TGTGCCACCAGCAGAGAGGGCAGGGACACCGGGGAGCTGTTTTTT CATSREGRDTGELFF
TRBJ2-1 TRBD2 TRBV5-1 NA TGCGCCAGCAGCTTGGGGGCTAGCGGAACGAATGAGCAGTTCTTC CASSLGASGTNEQFF
TRBJ1-2 NA TRBV28 NA TGTGCCAGCAGTTTATCAACCCATTCTTATGGCTACACCTTC CASSLSTHSYGYTF
TRBJ1-5 TRBD1 TRBV2 NA TGTGCCAGCAGTCTACAGGGGGCGGGTAGTCAGCCCCAGCATTTT CASSLQGAGSQPQHF
TRBJ1-2 NA TRBV13 NA TGTGCCAGCAGCTTAGGGGATCGGCGGGATGGCTACACCTTC CASSLGDRRDGYTF
TRBJ2-3 TRBD1 TRBV18 NA TGTGCCAGCTCACCTCCCGGGACAGCGACAGATACGCAGTATTTT CASSPPGTATDTQYF
TRBJ2-3 NA TRBV18 NA TGTGCCAGCTCGATAGACGGGGGAATTAGCACAGATACGCAGTATTTT CASSIDGGISTDTQYF
TRBJ2-1 TRBD1 TRBV18 NA TGTGCCAGCTCACCTAATCGACAGGGTACCGGTGATGAGCAGTTCTTC CASSPNRQGTGDEQFF
TRBJ1-3 TRBD1 TRBV6-5 NA TGTGCCAGCAGTTACGGGACAGGGGCAGCAGGAAACACCATATATTTT CASSYGTGAAGNTIYF
TRBJ1-6 NA TRBV14 NA TGTGCCAGCAGCCAACCCGGGTTGAGCTCCTATAATTCACCCCTCCACTTT CASSQPGLSSYNSPLHF
TRBJ2-1 TRBD1 TRBV29-1 NA TGCAGCGCCGGACAGGACTACAATGAGCAGTTCTTC CSAGQDYNEQFF
TRBJ2-4 NA TRBV28 NA TGTGCCAGCAGTTTACCTGGCCAGGCCCAGTACTTC CASSLPGQAQYF
TRBJ2-5 TRBD2 TRBV18 NA TGTGCCAGCTCACCACCAGGAGAGCGGGGCGAAGAGACCCAGTACTTC CASSPPGERGEETQYF
TRBJ1-5 TRBD1 TRBV25-1 once TGTGCCAGCAGTGCACAGGGGGACTTCAATCAGCCCCAGCATTTT CASSAQGDFNQPQHF
TRBJ1-1 NA TRBV30 NA TGTGCCGGCACAAGTTACACTGAAGCTTTCTTT CAGTSYTEAFF
TRBJ1-5 NA TRBV11-1 few TGTGCCACTTCCGAAGGCAGCAATCAGCCCCAGCATTTT CATSEGSNQPQHF
TRBJ2-3 NA TRBV5-6 NA TGTGCCAGCAGCTTGCCGATGACAAGCGGAGGAGATACGCAGTATTTT CASSLPMTSGGDTQYF
TRBJ1-1 NA TRBV6-1 NA TGTGCCAGTGCCCGGGAGCCGAACACTGAAGCTTTCTTT CASAREPNTEAFF
TRBJ2-3 NA TRBV4-3 few TGCGCCAGCAGCCAAGATATACCAGATACGCAGTATTTT CASSQDIPDTQYF
TRBJ1-1 NA TRBV6-6 once TGTGCCAGCAGTACGACTACAGGGAACACTGAAGCTTTCTTT CASSTTTGNTEAFF
TRBJ1-4 TRBD1 TRBV7-2 NA TGTGCCAGCAGCCTAGGGACAGAGAATGAAAAACTGTTTTTT CASSLGTENEKLFF
TRBJ2-1 TRBD2 TRBV7-8 NA TGTGCCAGCAGCTTAGGCGGGGGATGGTACAATGAGCAGTTCTTC CASSLGGGWYNEQFF
TRBJ2-5 NA TRBV29-1 NA TGCAGCGTTGCTTGGCAGCAAGAGACCCAGTACTTC CSVAWQQETQYF
TRBJ1-2 NA TRBV2 NA TGTGCCAGCAGGGGGCGGGCCTCTAACTATGGCTACACCTTC CASRGRASNYGYTF
TRBJ1-1 NA TRBV29-1 NA TGCAGCGTTGAACTGTGGCAGGGGACTGAAGCTTTCTTT CSVELWQGTEAFF
TRBJ1-4 NA TRBV7-8 NA TGTGCCAGCAGCCCGGGACACCTGAATGAAAAACTGTTTTTT CASSPGHLNEKLFF
TRBJ2-2 TRBD2 TRBV30 few TGTGCCTGGAGTGTAGGGACTAGCGGGGACACCGGGGAGCTGTTTTTT CAWSVGTSGDTGELFF
TRBJ2-7 TRBD1 TRBV30 NA TGTGCCTGGGAAACAGGGGCCTCCTACGAGCAGTACTTC CAWETGASYEQYF
TRBJ2-4 NA TRBV13 NA TGTGCCAGCAGCCCCCGGGACCTCCTAGCCAAAAACATTCAGTACTTC CASSPRDLLAKNIQYF
TRBJ2-5 TRBD2 TRBV4-2 NA TGTGCCAGCAGCCTTGGACTAGCGGGAGTTGAGGAGACCCAGTACTTC CASSLGLAGVEETQYF
TRBJ2-7 TRBD2 TRBV6-6 NA TGTGCCAGCAGTCAGGGACTAGGTGTCTACGAGCAGTACTTC CASSQGLGVYEQYF